The T cell receptor beta chain described here comes from a study of blood T cell repertoires in COVID-19. The overall study: Samples taken during acute and convalescent COVID-19 were collected in the United States, Italy and Spain.

In the authors' methods: From reference gene primer amplification, estimates of nucleated cell counts were derived. Sequencing was performed with immunoSEQ multiplex PCR; in TCRdb, only in-frame clones are kept and a portion is missing. The V and J calls and the clone size are those of that table, but D and trimming were determined from the DNA. Seen here are fewer than 200,000 clones, roughly 90% observed once, and the top ten hold roughly 5%. The V gene end was trimmed by 3 bases and the J gene end by 5 bases; junction bases not matched to a gene: 5. The length of the CDR3 is 14 residues. CDR1 and CDR2 (germline): SGHRS, YFSETQ.

The V call is TRBV5-1, the J call TRBJ1-1; 9 bases are shared with TRBD1. Sequencing input: peripheral blood. The TCR was taken from a man younger than 45 with COVID-19, enrolled during active disease. In nucleotides, the CDR3 is TGCGCCAGCAGCTACTCGACAGGGGGAACTGAAGCTTTCTTT. Its protein is CASSYSTGGTEAFF. Full variable domain (missing parts from reference TRBV5-1 and TRBJ1-1): KAGVTQTPRYLIKTRGQQVTLSCSPISGHRSVSWYQQTPGQGLQFLFEYFSETQRNKGNFPGRFSGRQFSNSRSEMNVSTLELGDSALYLCASSYSTGGTEAFFGQGTRLTVV.